The rows below give T cell receptor beta chains drawn from one sample of a study of blood T cell repertoires in COVID-19. Repertoires were generated with immunoSEQ multiplex PCR, while TCRdb's copy carries only in-frame clones and drops some. The sample records some 400,000 clones, approximately 87% being singletons. Sequenced input: peripheral blood. The receptor set was obtained from a woman aged 25 to 39 with COVID-19, enrolled during active disease. Each CDR3 is given with its conserved first and last residue. The D gene is left open where the match is weak. Clone size is given for some rows only: seen once, a few or many times, or a class if the clone is expanded.

j_call: TRBJ1-2
v_call: TRBV28
d_call: NA
clone_size: NA
cdr3_nt: TGTGCCAGCAGATCCGGGACACATTATGGCTACACCTTC
cdr3_aa: CASRSGTHYGYTF

j_call: TRBJ2-4
v_call: TRBV11-2
d_call: TRBD2
clone_size: NA
cdr3_nt: TGTGCCAGCAGCTTAGTGGGGACTAGCGGACTTGTAGCCAAAAACATTCAGTACTTC
cdr3_aa: CASSLVGTSGLVAKNIQYF

j_call: TRBJ2-2
v_call: TRBV28
d_call: TRBD1
clone_size: once
cdr3_nt: TGTGCCAGCAGTCGCCCCCCGGGACAGGGTACCGGGGAGCTGTTTTTT
cdr3_aa: CASSRPPGQGTGELFF

j_call: TRBJ2-2
v_call: TRBV29-1
d_call: NA
clone_size: NA
cdr3_nt: TGCAGCGTTCACGAGACACTGAACACCGGGGAGCTGTTTTTT
cdr3_aa: CSVHETLNTGELFF

j_call: TRBJ2-7
v_call: TRBV5-4
d_call: NA
clone_size: NA
cdr3_nt: TGTGCCAGCAGCTTCGGACAGCACGAGCAGTACTTC
cdr3_aa: CASSFGQHEQYF

j_call: TRBJ1-5
v_call: TRBV6-5
d_call: NA
clone_size: NA
cdr3_nt: TGTGCCAGCAATCTGGACAGTAATCAGCCCCAGCATTTT
cdr3_aa: CASNLDSNQPQHF

j_call: TRBJ2-1
v_call: TRBV10-3
d_call: TRBD2
clone_size: NA
cdr3_nt: TGTGCCATCCGGGCTAGCGGCCCGACTGAGCAGTTCTTC
cdr3_aa: CAIRASGPTEQFF

j_call: TRBJ2-3
v_call: TRBV10-1
d_call: TRBD2
clone_size: NA
cdr3_nt: TGCGCCAGCAGTAGGGGACTAGCGGACACAGATACGCAGTATTTT
cdr3_aa: CASSRGLADTDTQYF

j_call: TRBJ1-6
v_call: TRBV30
d_call: NA
clone_size: NA
cdr3_nt: TGTGCCTGGAGTGATACCGGGGTCTATAATTCACCCCTCCACTTT
cdr3_aa: CAWSDTGVYNSPLHF

j_call: TRBJ2-4
v_call: TRBV11-2
d_call: TRBD1
clone_size: NA
cdr3_nt: TGTGCCAGCAGCTTATGGCAGGGGGTAGCCAAAAACATTCAGTACTTC
cdr3_aa: CASSLWQGVAKNIQYF

j_call: TRBJ2-3
v_call: TRBV2
d_call: NA
clone_size: few
cdr3_nt: TGTGCCAGCAGCGGGATAACAGATACGCAGTATTTT
cdr3_aa: CASSGITDTQYF

j_call: TRBJ2-2
v_call: TRBV30
d_call: TRBD1
clone_size: NA
cdr3_nt: TGTGCCGCCTCCGCGACAGGGGTAATCGGGGAGCTGTTTTTT
cdr3_aa: CAASATGVIGELFF

j_call: TRBJ2-7
v_call: TRBV2
d_call: TRBD2
clone_size: NA
cdr3_nt: TGTGCCAGCAGGGGGGGGGAGTCCTACGAGCAGTACTTC
cdr3_aa: CASRGGESYEQYF

j_call: TRBJ2-7
v_call: TRBV28
d_call: TRBD1
clone_size: NA
cdr3_nt: TGTGCCAGCAGTTTCGGGACAGGATACGAGCAGTACTTC
cdr3_aa: CASSFGTGYEQYF

j_call: TRBJ2-7
v_call: TRBV5-5
d_call: TRBD1
clone_size: NA
cdr3_nt: TGTGCCAGCAGCCCGCAGGGGGCGGTCCGACTTTACGAGCAGTACTTC
cdr3_aa: CASSPQGAVRLYEQYF

j_call: TRBJ1-2
v_call: TRBV2
d_call: NA
clone_size: NA
cdr3_nt: TGTGCCACCACGGGGGTTGGCGGCTACACCTTC
cdr3_aa: CATTGVGGYTF

j_call: TRBJ2-1
v_call: TRBV6-4
d_call: TRBD2
clone_size: NA
cdr3_nt: TGTGCCAGCAGCGCCGCGGGAGGCTCCTACAATGAGCAGTTCTTC
cdr3_aa: CASSAAGGSYNEQFF

j_call: TRBJ1-3
v_call: TRBV30
d_call: NA
clone_size: NA
cdr3_nt: TGTGCCTGGAGTGAAGGGACTGTAGGAAACACCATATATTTT
cdr3_aa: CAWSEGTVGNTIYF

j_call: TRBJ2-1
v_call: TRBV2
d_call: TRBD1
clone_size: NA
cdr3_nt: TGTGCCAGCAGTTACAGGGGGAGCTCCTACAATGAGCAGTTCTTC
cdr3_aa: CASSYRGSSYNEQFF

j_call: TRBJ2-2
v_call: TRBV2
d_call: NA
clone_size: NA
cdr3_nt: TGTGCCAGCAGTGAAGCAGGCGGATTAGGGAACACCGGGGAGCTGTTTTTT
cdr3_aa: CASSEAGGLGNTGELFF

j_call: TRBJ1-2
v_call: TRBV28
d_call: TRBD1
clone_size: NA
cdr3_nt: TGTGCCAGCAGACAGGGGGCGCTTGGAGGCTACACCTTC
cdr3_aa: CASRQGALGGYTF

j_call: TRBJ1-5
v_call: TRBV3-1/TRBV3-2
d_call: NA
clone_size: once
cdr3_nt: TGTGCCAGCAGCCAAGAAGAAGGGACTAAAAGCAATCAGCCCCAGCATTTT
cdr3_aa: CASSQEEGTKSNQPQHF

j_call: TRBJ2-3
v_call: TRBV7-3
d_call: TRBD2
clone_size: NA
cdr3_nt: TGTGCCAGCAGCCCAGTAGCGGGGGCTAGCACAGATACGCAGTATTTT
cdr3_aa: CASSPVAGASTDTQYF

j_call: TRBJ2-5
v_call: TRBV7-9
d_call: NA
clone_size: NA
cdr3_nt: TGTGCCAGCAGCTTAGGTTTTACTAACCTGCGAAGGGAGACCCAGTACTTC
cdr3_aa: CASSLGFTNLRRETQYF

j_call: TRBJ2-3
v_call: TRBV28
d_call: TRBD2
clone_size: NA
cdr3_nt: TGTGCCAGCAGTTCCCCCGGGACTAGTGCTTCAGATACGCAGTATTTT
cdr3_aa: CASSSPGTSASDTQYF

j_call: TRBJ2-7
v_call: TRBV28
d_call: TRBD1
clone_size: NA
cdr3_nt: TGTGCCAGCAGTTTCCCGGACAGGACGGGGGAGCAGTACTTC
cdr3_aa: CASSFPDRTGEQYF

j_call: TRBJ2-5
v_call: TRBV23-1
d_call: NA
clone_size: NA
cdr3_nt: TGCGCCAGCAGTCCCCCGGAGACAGCCCAAGAGACCCAGTACTTC
cdr3_aa: CASSPPETAQETQYF

j_call: TRBJ2-1
v_call: TRBV7-9
d_call: TRBD2
clone_size: NA
cdr3_nt: TGTGCCAGCAGCCCCGGGACTAGCGGGAGAGGCTCCTACAATGAGCAGTTCTTC
cdr3_aa: CASSPGTSGRGSYNEQFF

j_call: TRBJ2-3
v_call: TRBV4-1
d_call: TRBD1
clone_size: NA
cdr3_nt: TGCGCCAGCAGCCCCCGGGACAGTAGCACAGATACGCAGTATTTT
cdr3_aa: CASSPRDSSTDTQYF

j_call: TRBJ1-5
v_call: TRBV7-9
d_call: TRBD1
clone_size: NA
cdr3_nt: TGTGCCAGCAGCAATACCGGGACAGATAATCAGCCCCAGCATTTT
cdr3_aa: CASSNTGTDNQPQHF

j_call: TRBJ2-1
v_call: TRBV7-9
d_call: TRBD2
clone_size: NA
cdr3_nt: TGTGCCAGCAGCTCACAGCGCGGGGGGTACAATGAGCAGTTCTTC
cdr3_aa: CASSSQRGGYNEQFF

j_call: TRBJ1-1
v_call: TRBV6-5
d_call: NA
clone_size: NA
cdr3_nt: TGTGCCACAACGCGGGGCACTGAAGCTTTCTTT
cdr3_aa: CATTRGTEAFF

j_call: TRBJ1-1
v_call: TRBV6-5
d_call: NA
clone_size: NA
cdr3_nt: TGTGCCAGCGGACGGGGGGGCTTCGTCACTGAAGCTTTCTTT
cdr3_aa: CASGRGGFVTEAFF

j_call: TRBJ1-3
v_call: TRBV15
d_call: NA
clone_size: once
cdr3_nt: TGTGCCACCAGCAGAGACCCCCTCGGGGGAAACACCATATATTTT
cdr3_aa: CATSRDPLGGNTIYF

j_call: TRBJ1-2
v_call: TRBV7-2
d_call: TRBD1
clone_size: NA
cdr3_nt: TGTGCCAGCAGCCCAGGACAGGGGGCAGGGTATGGCTACACCTTC
cdr3_aa: CASSPGQGAGYGYTF

j_call: TRBJ2-4
v_call: TRBV24-1
d_call: TRBD1
clone_size: NA
cdr3_nt: TGTGCCACCGCACCGGGACAGCCTAGCCGGGCAGGCAAAAACATTCAGTACTTC
cdr3_aa: CATAPGQPSRAGKNIQYF

j_call: TRBJ1-2
v_call: TRBV2
d_call: NA
clone_size: NA
cdr3_nt: TGTGCCAGCAGTGAAACCAGCTATGGCTACACCTTC
cdr3_aa: CASSETSYGYTF

j_call: TRBJ2-3
v_call: TRBV6-6
d_call: TRBD1
clone_size: NA
cdr3_nt: TGTGCCAGCAGGGACACCCAGGGGGTAGATACGCAGTATTTT
cdr3_aa: CASRDTQGVDTQYF

j_call: TRBJ2-5
v_call: TRBV5-4
d_call: TRBD1
clone_size: NA
cdr3_nt: TGTGCCAGCAGCCCTGGACAGGTTCAAGAGACCCAGTACTTC
cdr3_aa: CASSPGQVQETQYF

j_call: TRBJ1-4
v_call: TRBV10-1
d_call: NA
clone_size: NA
cdr3_nt: TGCGCCAGCAGACAGGAAAATGAAAAACTGTTTTTT
cdr3_aa: CASRQENEKLFF

j_call: TRBJ2-7
v_call: TRBV6-5
d_call: TRBD2
clone_size: NA
cdr3_nt: TGTGCCAGCAGTTACTCCCGGGCTAGCGGCGAGCAGTACTTC
cdr3_aa: CASSYSRASGEQYF

j_call: TRBJ2-7
v_call: TRBV18
d_call: NA
clone_size: NA
cdr3_nt: TGTGCCAGCTCACCACCTCAGGGACACTTCTACGAGCAGTACTTC
cdr3_aa: CASSPPQGHFYEQYF

j_call: TRBJ1-5
v_call: TRBV28
d_call: TRBD1
clone_size: NA
cdr3_nt: TGTGCCAGCAGTTTAGACAGGGTTGGGGGAAAGGCCCAGCATTTT
cdr3_aa: CASSLDRVGGKAQHF

j_call: TRBJ2-3
v_call: TRBV5-4
d_call: NA
clone_size: once
cdr3_nt: TGTGCCAGCAGCCCCCCAGGGAGGCCGGGGGATACGCAGTATTTT
cdr3_aa: CASSPPGRPGDTQYF

j_call: TRBJ2-5
v_call: TRBV4-1
d_call: NA
clone_size: NA
cdr3_nt: TGCGCCAGCAGCCAAGGGCCAACAACCCAAGAGACCCAGTACTTC
cdr3_aa: CASSQGPTTQETQYF

j_call: TRBJ1-5
v_call: TRBV10-3
d_call: NA
clone_size: NA
cdr3_nt: TGTGCCATCAGTGAATCTGGGGGGGCGAATCAGCCCCAGCATTTT
cdr3_aa: CAISESGGANQPQHF